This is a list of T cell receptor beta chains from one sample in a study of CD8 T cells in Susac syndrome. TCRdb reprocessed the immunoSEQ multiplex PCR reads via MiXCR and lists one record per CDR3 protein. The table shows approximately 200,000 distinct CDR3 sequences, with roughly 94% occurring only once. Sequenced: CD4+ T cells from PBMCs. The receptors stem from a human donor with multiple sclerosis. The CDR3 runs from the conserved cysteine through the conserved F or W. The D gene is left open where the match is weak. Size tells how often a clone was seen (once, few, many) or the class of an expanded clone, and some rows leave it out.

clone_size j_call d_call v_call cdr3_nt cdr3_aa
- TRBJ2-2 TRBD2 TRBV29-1 TGCAGCGTTGAGACTAGCGGGGCCGGGGAGCTGTTTTTT CSVETSGAGELFF
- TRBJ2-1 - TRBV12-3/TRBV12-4 TGTGCCAGCAGTTTTAGCCAGGGAATAGGTAATGAGCAGTTCTTC CASSFSQGIGNEQFF
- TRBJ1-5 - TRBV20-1 TGCAGTGCTAGAAAGGAGGGAAGTCTCTCTAATCAGCCCCAGCATTTT CSARKEGSLSNQPQHF
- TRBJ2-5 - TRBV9 TGTGCCAGCAGCGGCCCAACTAGTCTAGTGGAGACCCAGTACTTC CASSGPTSLVETQYF
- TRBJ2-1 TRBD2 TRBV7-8 TGTGCCAGCAGCTTAACTAGAGCGGGGGGGCTTTATGAGCAGTTCTTC CASSLTRAGGLYEQFF
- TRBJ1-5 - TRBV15 TGTGCCACCAGCAGGGGATACAGCAATCAGCCCCAGCATTTT CATSRGYSNQPQHF
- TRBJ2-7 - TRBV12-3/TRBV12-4 TGTGCCAGCAGCAGCCCAAGGTCTTCCTACGAGCAGTACTTC CASSSPRSSYEQYF
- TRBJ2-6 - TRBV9 TGTGCCAGCAGCGTGCTTGCAGGGTCTGGGGCCAACGTCCTGACTTTC CASSVLAGSGANVLTF
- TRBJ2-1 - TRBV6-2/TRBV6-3 TGTGCCACCCCCTCATGGGGTAATGAGCAGTTCTTC CATPSWGNEQFF
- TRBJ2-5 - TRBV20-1 TGCAGTTCGCGCCCCGTCCGGAGGGAGACCCAGTACTTC CSSRPVRRETQYF
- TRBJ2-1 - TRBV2 TGTGCCAGCAGTGGTATACTAGGGGAATACAATGAGCAGTTCTTC CASSGILGEYNEQFF
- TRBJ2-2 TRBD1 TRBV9 TGTGCCAGCAGCGGCACAGGGGTGTACACCGGGGAGCTGTTTTTT CASSGTGVYTGELFF
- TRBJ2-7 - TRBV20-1 TGCAGTGCTAGCCAGGGGCCGTACGAGCAGTACTTC CSASQGPYEQYF
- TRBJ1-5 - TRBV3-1 TGTGCCAGCAGCCTCTTTGGCAATCAGCCCCAGCATTTT CASSLFGNQPQHF
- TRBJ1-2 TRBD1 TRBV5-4 TGTGCCAGCAGCTTAATTGGCGGGACAGAAAATGGCTACACCTTC CASSLIGGTENGYTF
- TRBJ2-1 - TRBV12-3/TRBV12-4 TGTGCCAGCAGTTTTAGGGCAGTTAATGAGCAGTTCTTC CASSFRAVNEQFF
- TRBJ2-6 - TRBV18 TGTGCCAGCTCACCACCGCCACTCGCGGGGTTTGCCTCTGGGGCCAACGTCCTGACTTTC CASSPPPLAGFASGANVLTF
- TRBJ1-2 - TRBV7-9 TGTGCCAGCAGCTTAGGACAGCACTATGGCTACACCTTC CASSLGQHYGYTF
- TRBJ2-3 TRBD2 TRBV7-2 TGTGCCAGCAGCCCGACTAGCGGGGTCACAGATACGCAGTATTTT CASSPTSGVTDTQYF
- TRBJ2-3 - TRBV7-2 TGTGCCAGCAGCCCGCTTCTAAGCTCAGCGCAGTATTTT CASSPLLSSAQYF
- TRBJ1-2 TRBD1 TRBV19 TGTGCCAGTAGTACGACAGGGGGCGCGGTGGGCTACACCTTC CASSTTGGAVGYTF
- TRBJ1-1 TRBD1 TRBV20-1 TGCAGTGCTAGAGATGACAGGGAATGGGCTGAAGCTTTCTTT CSARDDREWAEAFF
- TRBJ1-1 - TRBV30 TGTGCCTGGAATCTTCAGGGGAGGGCTGAAGCTTTCTTT CAWNLQGRAEAFF
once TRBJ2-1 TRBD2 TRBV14 TGTGCCAGCAGCCAAGTGGGAGGGAGCATGCAGTTCTTC CASSQVGGSMQFF
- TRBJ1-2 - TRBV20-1 TGCAGTGCTAGAGATCAGGCAGCAGGCTACACCTTC CSARDQAAGYTF